One sample yielded the 13 T cell receptor beta chains listed below, sequenced in a study of siplizumab effects on memory and regulatory T cells. Method: immunoSEQ multiplex PCR; TCRdb's copy keeps in-frame clones and lacks some. This table holds about 120,000 clones, about 95% found once. The source material was non-Treg CD4+ T cells sorted from blood. The receptors originated from a human donor in good health.

The V and J genes are TRBV5-1 and TRBJ2-1; a possible D gene is TRBD2 (5 bases). There are 15 residues in the CDR3. Germline V gene data show CDR1 as SGHRS and CDR2 as YFSETQ. Trimming left V 4 bases short and J 0 bases short, with 11 bases between. The CDR3 here is CASSMGVSSYNEQFF. The CDR3 DNA is TGCGCCAGCAGCATGGGAGTGAGCTCCTACAATGAGCAGTTCTTC.

The rearrangement links TRBV4-1 to TRBJ2-3; a possible D gene is TRBD1 (6 bases). CDR1 and CDR2 (germline): MGHRA, YSYEKL. The CDR3 contains 15 residues. V was pared by 3 bases and J by 0 bases, with 10 bases between. CDR3 sequence: CASSQQDRSTDTQYF. The CDR3 region has the DNA TGCGCCAGCAGCCAGCAGGACAGAAGCACAGATACGCAGTATTTT.

The gene calls are TRBV5-1 and TRBJ2-2; 9 bases fit TRBD1. Unmatched junction bases numbered 8, after V lost 3 bases and J lost 5 bases. Germline-derived CDR1 and CDR2 are SGHRS and YFSETQ. CDR3 size: 16 residues. The CDR3 sequence is CASSSLTGGGTGELFF. CDR3 nucleotide sequence: TGCGCCAGCAGCTCCTTAACAGGGGGCGGGACCGGGGAGCTGTTTTTT.

The chain recombines TRBV19 with TRBJ1-5; 8 bases are shared with TRBD1. The CDR3 is 13 residues long. Germline loops: CDR1 LNHDA, CDR2 SQIVND (reference sequence). V lost 5 bases, J lost 10 bases, and 7 bases stayed unmatched. The CDR3 here is CASSGQGPSPQHF. The CDR3 bases are TGTGCCAGTAGTGGACAGGGCCCCAGCCCCCAGCATTTT.

J is TRBJ2-7 and V is TRBV6-6; D ambiguous. CDR1 is MNHNY and CDR2 is SVGAGI in the germline V gene (reference sequence). CDR3 length equals 14 residues. V was clipped by 0 bases and J by 2 bases, with 8 bases between them. CDR3 nucleotide sequence: TGTGCCAGCAGTTACTCTCGAGACACCTACGAGCAGTACTTC. Residues: CASSYSRDTYEQYF.

The chain couples TRBV27 to TRBJ2-2; 9 nucleotides line up with TRBD2. J was trimmed by 6 bases and V by 6 bases; bases with no gene match: 11. The germline V gene has CDR1 MNHEY and CDR2 SMNVEV (reference sequence). The CDR3 loop spans 16 amino acids. CDR3 DNA: TGTGCCAGCAGCCCCTCGCGGTCTAGCGGGGCCGGGGAGCTGTTTTTT. Its protein product is CASSPSRSSGAGELFF.

The sample holds one count of this clone. This chain connects TRBV19 to TRBJ2-7; D may be TRBD2 (5 bases). Between the trimmed V and J ends, which lost 3 bases and 2 bases, there was a span of 11 bases. Germline V CDR1 and CDR2: LNHDA, SQIVND (reference sequence). The CDR3 sequence is 14 residues long. The CDR3 DNA reads as TGTGCCAGTAGTATGCGGACTGCCGCCTACGAGCAGTACTTC. It translates to CASSMRTAAYEQYF. The whole variable domain, remainder taken from reference TRBV19 and TRBJ2-7, is DGGITQSPKYLFRKEGQNVTLSCEQNLNHDAMYWYRQDPGQGLRLIYYSQIVNDFQKGDIAEGYSVSREKKESFPLTVTSAQKNPTAFYLCASSMRTAAYEQYFGPGTRLTVT.

This clone was seen more than once but under ten times. The rearrangement links TRBV6-1 to TRBJ2-7; 8 bases map to TRBD2. The CDR3 totals 15 residues. With 6 bases clipped from V and 12 bases from J, the junction kept 19 bases outside the gene matches. Germline CDR1 is MNHNS and CDR2 is SASEGT. In DNA form, the CDR3 reads TGTGCCAGCAGCCTGGGGCGGGGGGCTACGTACGAGGGGTACTTC. Translation gives CASSLGRGATYEGYF.

The rearrangement joins TRBV13 to TRBJ2-1; D gene unclear. Germline assignment: CDR1 PRHDT and CDR2 FYEKMQ (reference sequence). The V and J ends lost 2 bases and 2 bases respectively, with 1 base between them. This CDR3 region has 12 residues. The CDR3 protein is CASSLTYNEQFF. The DNA of the CDR3 is TGTGCCAGCAGCTTAACCTACAATGAGCAGTTCTTC.

V is TRBV18 and J is TRBJ1-2; D uncertain. This CDR3 region has 15 residues. Trimming stripped 2 bases from V and 1 base from J, with 11 bases between. The germline V gene encodes CDR1 KGHSH and CDR2 LQKENI. The CDR3 DNA sequence: TGTGCCAGCTCACCAGGAGAGGTGAATAACTATGGCTACACCTTC. Its translation: CASSPGEVNNYGYTF.

V usage is TRBV7-2 and J usage is TRBJ2-7; no firm D call. Trimming stripped 5 bases from V and 2 bases from J, with 13 bases between. Germline V gene sequence: CDR1 SGHTA, CDR2 FQGNSA. The CDR3 contains 14 residues. CDR3 region: CASSQSLGTYEQYF. Written as DNA, the CDR3 is TGTGCCAGCAGCCAGAGCCTTGGGACCTACGAGCAGTACTTC.

V gene TRBV18 combines with J gene TRBJ1-2; 7 positions match TRBD1. V trimming: 5 bases; J trimming: 10 bases; junction bases outside the gene matches: 7. Germline-derived CDR1 and CDR2 are KGHSH and LQKENI. The CDR3 spans 12 residues. The CDR3 is CASSTDRDDYTF. CDR3 nucleotide sequence: TGTGCCAGCTCAACTGACAGGGACGACTACACCTTC.

J is TRBJ1-6 and V is TRBV7-9; D gene ambiguous. The germline gives CDR1 SEHNR, CDR2 FQNEAQ (reference sequence). The CDR3 has 14 residues. V was trimmed by 5 bases and J by 9 bases, leaving 14 bases between them. The CDR3 nucleotides read TGTGCCAGCAGCGAGGAAAGGACGAGTTCACCCCTCCACTTT. Translating it yields CASSEERTSSPLHF.